A selection of T cell receptor beta chains follows, all from one sample in a study of OX40 agonist ivuxolimab in advanced cancers. Libraries were prepared by immunoSEQ multiplex PCR; TCRdb keeps only in-frame clonotypes and omits some of them. Among 45,000 to 65,000 clones, about 81% were seen once, and the ten largest hold approximately 0.69%. Sample: CD4+ or CD8+ T cells sorted from blood, taken in a trial of the OX40 agonist ivuxolimab. Every receptor here comes from an adult with an advanced solid tumor such as melanoma, head and neck, liver or kidney cancer. The CDR3 runs from the conserved cysteine through the conserved F or W. A D gene is named only where the DNA matches it firmly. A row's size may be missing; if present it is once, few, many or a size class.

j_call d_call clone_size v_call cdr3_nt cdr3_aa
TRBJ2-3 - - TRBV20-1 TGCAGTGCTAGAGGGAGCTTCGGGGGACGGTTT CSARGSFGGRF
TRBJ1-4 TRBD1 - TRBV5-1 TGCGCCAGCAGTCTATCGGGACAGGATCCAAATGAAAAACTGTTTTTT CASSLSGQDPNEKLFF
TRBJ1-4 - - TRBV27 TGTGCCAGCAGTTCGGTCGGCGGAGTAACTAATGAAAAACTGTTTTTT CASSSVGGVTNEKLFF
TRBJ1-1 - - TRBV11-3 TGTGCCAGCAGCGCAAGGGGGAGGGGTGTGTCGAACACTGAAGCTTTCTTT CASSARGRGVSNTEAFF
TRBJ2-7 TRBD2 - TRBV5-1 TGCGCCAGCAGCCCCGTGAGGAGCGGGATCGGCGACGAGCAGTACTTC CASSPVRSGIGDEQYF
TRBJ2-1 - - TRBV5-6 TGTGCCAGCAGCCCATTACTTATAGTGGCGCACAATGAGCAGTTCTTC CASSPLLIVAHNEQFF
TRBJ2-7 TRBD2 once TRBV6-5 TGTGCCAGCGGCCGGGACGGGAGGCACGAGCAGTACTTC CASGRDGRHEQYF
TRBJ2-3 - - TRBV2 TGTGCCAGCAGGGGGACGGGCACAGATACGCAGTATTTT CASRGTGTDTQYF
TRBJ2-1 - - TRBV10-3 TGTGCATCCGGGGACTTGAAACCCAATGAGCAGTTCTTC CASGDLKPNEQFF
TRBJ2-2 - - TRBV4-1 TGCGCCAGCAGCCAAGGAAGGTGGGGGAGACTTAACACCGGGGAGCTGTTTTTT CASSQGRWGRLNTGELFF
TRBJ1-1 TRBD1 - TRBV7-8 TGTGCCAGCATGGTCGGGACAGGGTACACTGAAGCTTTCTTT CASMVGTGYTEAFF
TRBJ1-3 - - TRBV15 TGTGCCACCAGCACGGACAGATACTCTGGAAACACCATATATTTT CATSTDRYSGNTIYF
TRBJ2-7 - - TRBV2 TGTGCCAGCTCAGGGGTCGTCTCCTACGAGCAGTACTTC CASSGVVSYEQYF
TRBJ1-5 - - TRBV27 TGTGCCAGCAGTTTTTCAGGGGCAGAGCAGCCCCAGCATTTT CASSFSGAEQPQHF
TRBJ2-6 - - TRBV7-2 TGTGCCAGCAGCTTAAACGGTCCCCTAGGGGCCAACGTCCTGACTTTC CASSLNGPLGANVLTF
TRBJ1-2 - - TRBV14 TGTGCCAGCAGCCAAGATTACAGCTATGGCTACACCTTC CASSQDYSYGYTF